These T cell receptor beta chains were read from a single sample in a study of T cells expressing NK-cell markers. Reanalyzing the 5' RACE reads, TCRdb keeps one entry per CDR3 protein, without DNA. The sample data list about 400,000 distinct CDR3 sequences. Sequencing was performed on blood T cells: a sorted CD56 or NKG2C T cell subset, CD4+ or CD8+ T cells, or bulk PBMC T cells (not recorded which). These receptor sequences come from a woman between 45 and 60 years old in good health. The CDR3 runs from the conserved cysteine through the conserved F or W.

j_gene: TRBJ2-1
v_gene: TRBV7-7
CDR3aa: CASSLGRGTSYEQFF

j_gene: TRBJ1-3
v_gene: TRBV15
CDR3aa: CATSSKHGSGNTIYF

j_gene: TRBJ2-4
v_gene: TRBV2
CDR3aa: CASSEESLAKNIQYF

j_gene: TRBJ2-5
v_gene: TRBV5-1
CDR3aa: CASSFWGAEETQYF

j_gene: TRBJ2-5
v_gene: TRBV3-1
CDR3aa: CASSQWRGSSIAEETQYF

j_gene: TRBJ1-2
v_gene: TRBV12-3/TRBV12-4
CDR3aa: CASSFQEVHGYTF

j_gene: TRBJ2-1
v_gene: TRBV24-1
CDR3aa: CASRGVNNEQFF

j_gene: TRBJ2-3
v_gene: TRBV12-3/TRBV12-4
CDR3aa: CASSFGDFRDTQYF

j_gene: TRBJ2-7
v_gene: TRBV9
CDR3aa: CASSAPGTSKGEQYF

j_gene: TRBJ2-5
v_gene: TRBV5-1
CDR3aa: CASSSQTGTGMVSETQYF

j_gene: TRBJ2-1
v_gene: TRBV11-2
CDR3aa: CASSLEWGDEQFF

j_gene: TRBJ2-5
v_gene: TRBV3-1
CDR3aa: CASSHRLAALETQYF

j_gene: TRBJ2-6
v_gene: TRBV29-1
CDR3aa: CSVWDSPPSGANVLTF

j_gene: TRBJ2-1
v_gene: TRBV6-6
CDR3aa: CASSLVATSGRDHFYNEQFF

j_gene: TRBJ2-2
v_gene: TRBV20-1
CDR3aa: CSARTEADLTGELFF

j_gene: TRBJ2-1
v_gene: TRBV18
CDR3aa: CASRGVREQFF

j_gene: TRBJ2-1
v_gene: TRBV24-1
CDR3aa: CATRERDAETQTYNEQFF

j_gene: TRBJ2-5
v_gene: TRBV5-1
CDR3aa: CASSPGLLGETQYF

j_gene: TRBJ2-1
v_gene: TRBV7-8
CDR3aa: CASSPPPGSDEQFF

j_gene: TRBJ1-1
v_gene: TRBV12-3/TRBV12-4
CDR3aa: CASSLSGAGTGIGAEAFF

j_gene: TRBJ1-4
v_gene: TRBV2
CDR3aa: CASSVTGMGNEKLFF

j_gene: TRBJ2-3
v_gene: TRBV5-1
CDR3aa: CASSFEGATDTQYF

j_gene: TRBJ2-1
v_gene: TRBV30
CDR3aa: CAWSVLRDEQFF

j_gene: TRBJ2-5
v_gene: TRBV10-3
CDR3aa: CAISGTPTTETQYF

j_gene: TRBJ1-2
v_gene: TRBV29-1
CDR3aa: CSVETGTGNYGYTF

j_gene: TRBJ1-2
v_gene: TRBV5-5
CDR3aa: CASSFGRGYTF

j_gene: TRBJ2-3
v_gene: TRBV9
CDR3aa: CASSVEGSATDTQYF

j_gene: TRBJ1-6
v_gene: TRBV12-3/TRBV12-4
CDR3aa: CASTTGTATTPLHF

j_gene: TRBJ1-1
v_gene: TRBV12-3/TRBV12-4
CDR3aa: CASRSASHTEAFF

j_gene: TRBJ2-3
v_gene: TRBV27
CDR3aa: CASSLRWTSRTDTQYF

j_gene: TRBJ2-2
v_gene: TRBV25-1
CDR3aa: CASSSDRSNTGELFF

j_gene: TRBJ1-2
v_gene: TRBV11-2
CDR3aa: CASSLEPGVHDFNYGYTF

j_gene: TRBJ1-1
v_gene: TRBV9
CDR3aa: CASSVGTGIAFF

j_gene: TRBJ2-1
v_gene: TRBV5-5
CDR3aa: CASSTGTGKTNEQFF

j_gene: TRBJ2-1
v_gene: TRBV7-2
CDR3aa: CASSLVGLGGSSYNEQFF

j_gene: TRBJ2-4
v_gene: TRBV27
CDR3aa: CASLTGEAKNIQYF

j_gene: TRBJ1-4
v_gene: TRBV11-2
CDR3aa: CASSPRTPLGNEKLFF

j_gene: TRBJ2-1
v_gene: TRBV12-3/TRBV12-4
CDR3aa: CASSTGLAVVVDEQFF

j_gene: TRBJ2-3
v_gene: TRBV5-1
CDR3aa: CASRSAAGDTQYF

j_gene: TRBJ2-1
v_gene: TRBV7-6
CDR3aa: CASSSRLAGPNSYNEQFF

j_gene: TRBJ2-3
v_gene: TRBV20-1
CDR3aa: CSAKTTSGSAYTQYF

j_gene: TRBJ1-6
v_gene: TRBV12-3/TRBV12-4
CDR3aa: CASSLSGTGGSPLHF

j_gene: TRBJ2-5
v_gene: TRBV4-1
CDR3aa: CASSFPPGQGGETQYF

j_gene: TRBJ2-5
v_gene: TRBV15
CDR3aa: CATGSGEPQETQYF

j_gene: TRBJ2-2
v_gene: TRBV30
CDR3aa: CAWIAGTGVAGELFF

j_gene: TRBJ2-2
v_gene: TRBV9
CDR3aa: CASSLRDIKTGELFF

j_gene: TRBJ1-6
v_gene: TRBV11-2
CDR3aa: CASSRRVGGGSPLHF

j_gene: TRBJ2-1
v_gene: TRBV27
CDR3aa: CASTWTGGYNEQFF

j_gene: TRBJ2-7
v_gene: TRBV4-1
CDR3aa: CASSPNALAGARDEQYF

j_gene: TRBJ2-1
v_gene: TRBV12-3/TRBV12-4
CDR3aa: CASSFVRGKYNEQFF

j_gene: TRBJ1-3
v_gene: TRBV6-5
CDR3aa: CASSYGSGGNGNTIYF

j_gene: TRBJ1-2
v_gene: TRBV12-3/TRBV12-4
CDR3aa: CASSRRDGYTF